One sample yielded the 17 T cell receptor beta chains listed below, sequenced in a study of OX40 agonist ivuxolimab in advanced cancers. The assay was immunoSEQ multiplex PCR, and TCRdb's table has in-frame clones only and misses some. The sample holds tens of thousands of clones, about 86% seen once. The material was CD4+ or CD8+ T cells sorted from blood, obtained in a trial of the OX40 agonist ivuxolimab. These receptors originate from an adult with an advanced solid tumor such as melanoma, head and neck, liver or kidney cancer.

The J gene is TRBJ1-1, the V gene TRBV29-1; TRBD1 matches 7 bases. The CDR3 consists of 14 residues. The junction had 5 bases not matched to a gene; V was cut back by 4 bases and J by 0 bases. CDR1 is SQVTM and CDR2 is ANQGSEA in the germline V gene. The CDR3 loop reads CSVGAGGVNTEAFF. CDR3 nucleotide sequence: TGCAGCGTTGGAGCAGGGGGAGTGAACACTGAAGCTTTCTTT. The variable domain in full, with the rest retrieved from reference TRBV29-1 and TRBJ1-1, is SAVISQKPSRDICQRGTSLTIQCQVDSQVTMMFWYRQQPGQSLTLIATANQGSEATYESGFVIDKFPISRPNLTFSTLTVSNMSPEDSSIYLCSVGAGGVNTEAFFGQGTRLTVV.

This clone was counted once. The gene calls are TRBV5-5 and TRBJ1-3; D call uncertain. Germline values: CDR1 SGHKS, CDR2 YYEKEE (reference sequence). V shed 4 bases and J shed 4 bases, with 12 bases lying between them. This CDR3 has 14 amino acids. The CDR3: CASSQDIWGNTIYF. In DNA, the CDR3 is TGTGCCAGCAGCCAAGACATTTGGGGAAACACCATATATTTT.

This rearrangement joins TRBV5-4 to TRBJ1-1; 9 bases are a match to TRBD1. The CDR3 has 13 residues. The junction had 9 bases not matched to a gene; V was cut back by 5 bases and J by 10 bases. In germline, CDR1 is SGHNT, CDR2 YYREEE (reference sequence). DNA of the CDR3: TGTGCCAGCAGGGTCCCGGGACAGGGAGGAGCTTTCTTT. Its translation is CASRVPGQGGAFF.

The rearrangement uses TRBV7-8 and TRBJ2-1, with D perhaps given as TRBD1 or TRBD2 (5 bases each). V shed 1 base and J shed 7 bases, with 14 bases lying between them. Germline V gene lookup returns CDR1 SGHVS and CDR2 FQNEAQ. The CDR3 covers 15 residues. The CDR3 sequence: CASSLESSGRNEQFF. The CDR3, as DNA: TGTGCCAGCAGCTTAGAAAGCTCGGGGCGAAATGAGCAGTTCTTC.

In its sample, this clone was seen once. CDR3 amino acids: CASSSPGLAGTTNNEQFF. The CDR3 DNA reads TGTGCCAGCAGCAGCCCGGGACTAGCGGGGACGACCAACAATGAGCAGTTCTTC. The V call is TRBV7-9, the J call TRBJ2-1; 13 bases agree with TRBD2. CDR3 length: 18 residues. The V segment lost 5 bases and the J segment 5 bases; nucleotides outside the gene matches: 12. Germline CDR1 SEHNR, CDR2 FQNEAQ (reference sequence). The variable domain in full, completed from reference TRBV7-9 and TRBJ2-1, reads DTGVSQNPRHKITKRGQNVTFRCDPISEHNRLYWYRQTLGQGPEFLTYFQNEAQLEKSRLLSDRFSAERPKGSFSTLEIQRTEQGDSAMYLCASSSPGLAGTTNNEQFFGPGTRLTVL.

The chain has TRBV6-5 and TRBJ1-5; D is ambiguous. Per the germline V gene, CDR1 is MNHEY and CDR2 is SVGAGI. V was clipped by 6 bases and J by 7 bases, with 19 bases between them. The CDR3 is 15 residues long. The CDR3 sequence is CASRTSEGSKQPQHF. CDR3 coding DNA: TGTGCCAGCAGGACCTCTGAAGGGTCGAAGCAGCCCCAGCATTTT.

The chain has TRBV18 and TRBJ2-7; D unresolved. Germline CDR1 reads KGHSH; CDR2 reads LQKENI. The length of the CDR3 is 15 residues. V was trimmed by 2 bases and J by 0 bases, leaving 11 bases between them. The CDR3 spells CASSPVSLDSYEQYF. CDR3 coding DNA: TGTGCCAGCTCACCAGTCTCCCTGGACTCCTACGAGCAGTACTTC.

The chain has TRBV7-2 and TRBJ1-1, with D tentatively TRBD1 (5 bases). Germline V gene data show CDR1 as SGHTA and CDR2 as FQGNSA. This CDR3 region has 17 residues. With 1 base removed from V and 5 bases from J, the gap between germline ends came to 20 bases. CDR3 sequence (DNA): TGTGCCAGCAGCTTAGGCGTCAGGGATGGACGAAGGACTGAAGCTTTCTTT. Its protein is CASSLGVRDGRRTEAFF.

The chain links TRBV15 to TRBJ1-4, with D tentatively TRBD1 (5 bases). The length of the CDR3 is 15 residues. V shed 0 bases and J shed 7 bases, with 12 bases lying between them. CDR1 LNHNV and CDR2 YYDKDF come from the germline V gene (reference sequence). In nucleotides, the CDR3 is TGTGCCACCAGCAGAGAAGTAGGGGCAGTTGAAAAACTGTTTTTT. Amino acids: CATSREVGAVEKLFF.

This chain connects TRBV15 to TRBJ2-5; TRBD2 aligns across 7 bases. The CDR3 runs 16 residues. With V trimmed by 0 bases and J by 0 bases, 4 bases remained unmatched. The V gene's germline CDR1 is LNHNV and CDR2 YYDKDF (reference sequence). In DNA, the CDR3 is TGTGCCACCAGCAGAGATTTGGGGGGGTACCAAGAGACCCAGTACTTC. This codes for CATSRDLGGYQETQYF.

V gene TRBV6-1 combines with J gene TRBJ2-3; TRBD1 agrees at 9 bases. Germline assignment: CDR1 MNHNS and CDR2 SASEGT. V shed 5 bases, J shed 4 bases, and the junction held 4 bases outside the gene matches. The CDR3 consists of 14 residues. The CDR3 spells CASSRDRVPDTQYF. The CDR3 region has the DNA TGTGCCAGCAGTCGGGACAGGGTCCCAGATACGCAGTATTTT.

This sequence joins TRBV6-5 and TRBJ2-7; 7 positions agree with TRBD1. With V trimmed by 2 bases and J by 4 bases, 2 bases remained unmatched. Germline CDR1 MNHEY, CDR2 SVGAGI. This CDR3 has 13 amino acids. The CDR3 DNA reads TGTGCCAGCAGTTACGCACAGGGGTACGAGCAGTACTTC. Amino acid sequence: CASSYAQGYEQYF.

The chain couples TRBV6-5 to TRBJ2-1, with 10 bases lining up with TRBD2. The ends lost 8 bases at V and 0 bases at J; junction bases unmatched: 4. Germline loops: CDR1 MNHEY, CDR2 SVGAGI. The CDR3 is made up of 15 amino acids. CDR3 amino acids: CASFPSGGSYNEQFF. The CDR3 region has the DNA TGTGCCAGCTTTCCTAGCGGGGGCTCCTACAATGAGCAGTTCTTC.

This chain connects TRBV7-8 to TRBJ2-7; no definite D call. V gave up 2 bases and J gave up 5 bases, with 16 bases separating them. The CDR3 consists of 15 residues. Germline V gene sequence: CDR1 SGHVS, CDR2 FQNEAQ. CDR3 amino acids: CASSLSTGGTHEQYF. The CDR3, as DNA: TGTGCCAGCAGCTTATCGACGGGCGGCACCCACGAGCAGTACTTC.

This clone was found a few times. The chain combines TRBV5-1 with TRBJ2-6; D perhaps matches TRBD2 (5 bases). V was trimmed by 1 base and J by 4 bases, leaving 9 bases between them. CDR3 length: 15 residues. Germline values: CDR1 SGHRS, CDR2 YFSETQ. CDR3 in amino acids: CASSLIGEGANVLTF. CDR3 coding DNA: TGCGCCAGCAGCTTGATTGGGGAGGGGGCCAACGTCCTGACTTTC.

CDR3 amino acids: CASGLSPAGTGELFF. The CDR3 DNA reads TGTGCTAGTGGTTTGTCTCCGGCGGGCACCGGGGAGCTGTTTTTT. The rearrangement uses TRBV12-5 and TRBJ2-2; TRBD2 is a possible D gene (5 bases). This CDR3 spans 15 amino acids. Trimming took off 2 bases at V and 4 bases at J, with 11 bases between the two ends. CDR1 LGHNT and CDR2 FRNRAP come from the germline V gene.

This chain links TRBV21-1 with TRBJ2-5. TRBV21-1 is termed a pseudogene. This CDR3 contains 14 residues. The CDR3 loop reads CASSPGQRGETQYF. The CDR3, as DNA: TGTGCCAGCAGTCCGGGCCAGCGAGGAGAGACCCAGTACTTC.